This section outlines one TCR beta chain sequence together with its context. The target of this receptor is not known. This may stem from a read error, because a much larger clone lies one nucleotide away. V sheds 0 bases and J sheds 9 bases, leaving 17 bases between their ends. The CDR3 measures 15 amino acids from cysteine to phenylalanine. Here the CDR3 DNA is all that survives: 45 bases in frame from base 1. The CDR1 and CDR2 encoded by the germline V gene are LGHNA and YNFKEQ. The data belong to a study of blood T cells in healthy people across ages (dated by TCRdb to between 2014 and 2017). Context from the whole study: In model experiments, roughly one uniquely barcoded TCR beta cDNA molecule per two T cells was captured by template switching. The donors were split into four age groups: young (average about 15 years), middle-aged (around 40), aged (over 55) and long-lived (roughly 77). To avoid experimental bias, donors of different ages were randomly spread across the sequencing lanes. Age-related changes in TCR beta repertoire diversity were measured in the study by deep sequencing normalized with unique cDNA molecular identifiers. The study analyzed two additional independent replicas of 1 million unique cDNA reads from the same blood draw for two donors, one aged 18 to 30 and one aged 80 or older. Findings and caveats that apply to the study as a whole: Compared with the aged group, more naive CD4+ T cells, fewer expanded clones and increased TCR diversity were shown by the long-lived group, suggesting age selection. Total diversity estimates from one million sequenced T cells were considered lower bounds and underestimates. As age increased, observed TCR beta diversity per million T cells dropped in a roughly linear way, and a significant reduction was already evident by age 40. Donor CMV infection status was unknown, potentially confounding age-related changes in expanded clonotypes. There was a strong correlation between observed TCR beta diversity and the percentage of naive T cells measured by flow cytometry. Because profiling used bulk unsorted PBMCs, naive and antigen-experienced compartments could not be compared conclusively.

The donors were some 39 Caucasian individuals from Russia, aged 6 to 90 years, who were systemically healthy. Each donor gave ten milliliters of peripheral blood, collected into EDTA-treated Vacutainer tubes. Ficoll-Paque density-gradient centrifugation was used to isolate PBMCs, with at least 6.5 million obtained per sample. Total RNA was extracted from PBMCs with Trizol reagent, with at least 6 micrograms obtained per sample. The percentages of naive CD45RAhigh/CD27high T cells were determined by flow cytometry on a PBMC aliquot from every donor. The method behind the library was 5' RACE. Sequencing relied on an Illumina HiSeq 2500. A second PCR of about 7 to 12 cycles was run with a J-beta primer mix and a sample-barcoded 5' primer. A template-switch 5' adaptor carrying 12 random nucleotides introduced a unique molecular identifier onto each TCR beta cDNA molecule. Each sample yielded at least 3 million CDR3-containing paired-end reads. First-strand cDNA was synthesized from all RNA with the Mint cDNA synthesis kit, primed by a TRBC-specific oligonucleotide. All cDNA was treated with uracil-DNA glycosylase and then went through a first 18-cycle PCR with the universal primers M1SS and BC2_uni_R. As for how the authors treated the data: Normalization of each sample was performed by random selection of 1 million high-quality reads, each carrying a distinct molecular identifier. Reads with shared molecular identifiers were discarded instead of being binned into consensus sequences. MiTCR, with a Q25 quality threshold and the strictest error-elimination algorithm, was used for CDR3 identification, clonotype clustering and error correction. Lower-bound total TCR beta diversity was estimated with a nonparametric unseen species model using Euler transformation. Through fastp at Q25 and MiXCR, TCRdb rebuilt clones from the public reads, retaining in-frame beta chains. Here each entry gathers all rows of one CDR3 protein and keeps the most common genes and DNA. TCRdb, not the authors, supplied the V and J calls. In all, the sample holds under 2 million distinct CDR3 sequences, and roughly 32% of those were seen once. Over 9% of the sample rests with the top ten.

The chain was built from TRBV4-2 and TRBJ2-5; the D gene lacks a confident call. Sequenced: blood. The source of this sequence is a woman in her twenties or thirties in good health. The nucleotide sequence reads TGTGCCAGCAGCCAAGATCTTGGCCAGTGCCAGCCCCAGTACTTC. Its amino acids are CASSQDLGQCQPQYF.